Each of the 15 T cell receptor beta chains below was sequenced from the same sample in a study of T cell repertoires in cytomegalovirus infection. Antigen specificity for these receptors is unknown. One entry per CDR3 protein results from TCRdb running MiXCR on the reads. The data show about 890,000 distinct CDR3 sequences, around 32% seen once. The sample here was cultured CD8+ T cells from PBMCs, taken from culture after CMV antigen stimulation. All receptors come from a human donor in good health (CMV status not recorded). Some clones in this sample may be carry-over from other donors' samples.

This chain joins TRBV12-3 or TRBV12-4 and TRBJ2-7; D is possibly TRBD2 (6 bases). The CDR3 runs to 15 residues. Trimming removed 6 bases at V and 3 bases at J, with 18 bases between. CDR3: CASSPPEGTLYEQYF. Written as DNA, the CDR3 is TGTGCCAGCAGCCCCCCGGAGGGGACCCTCTACGAGCAGTACTTC.

This clonotype has a count of ten or more. V is TRBV27 and J is TRBJ2-2, with a possible D match to TRBD1 (5 bases). V was clipped by 2 bases and J by 2 bases, with 6 bases between them. The CDR3 length is 14 residues. In germline, CDR1 is MNHEY, CDR2 SMNVEV (reference sequence). The CDR3 reads CASSLRGNTGELFF. In DNA form, the CDR3 reads TGTGCCAGCAGTTTAAGGGGAAACACCGGGGAGCTGTTTTTT.

This clonotype has only a few counts. The junction does not match germline at one end; this may be a read error. The rearrangement joins TRBV6-1 to TRBJ2-7, with unresolved D. The germline gives CDR1 MNHNS, CDR2 SASEGT. CDR3 length: 13 amino acids. CDR3 nucleotides: TGTGCCAGCAAGATCCGGACCTCCTCCGAGCAGTACTTC. Protein product: CASKIRTSSEQYF.

There are a few counts of this clonotype. The rearrangement uses TRBV27 and TRBJ2-1, with 13 bases lining up with TRBD2. The CDR3 length is 14 residues. Germline trimming cut 8 bases from V and 4 bases from J; bases unmatched to any gene: 2. Germline V gene data show CDR1 as MNHEY and CDR2 as SMNVEV (reference sequence). The CDR3 protein is CASGTSGIYNEQFF. The CDR3 nucleotides are TGTGCCAGCGGGACTAGCGGGATATACAATGAGCAGTTCTTC.

The rearrangement uses TRBV12-5 and TRBJ2-1; D may be TRBD1 or TRBD2 (5 bases each). V was cut by 1 base and J by 4 bases, with 8 bases left in between. The CDR3 is made up of 14 amino acids. Per the germline V gene, CDR1 is LGHNT and CDR2 is FRNRAP. The CDR3 loop reads CASGLGGPYNEQFF. Written as DNA, the CDR3 is TGTGCTAGTGGTTTGGGGGGACCTTACAATGAGCAGTTCTTC.

The V gene is TRBV2, the J gene TRBJ2-7, with TRBD2 matching 7 bases. The CDR3 length is 14 residues. With 10 bases clipped from V and 0 bases from J, the junction kept 9 bases outside the gene matches. Germline-derived CDR1 and CDR2 are SNHLY and FYNNEI. Here the CDR3 reads CATIPRGGSYEQYV. The CDR3 nucleotides read TGTGCCACCATACCCCGCGGGGGCTCCTACGAGCAGTACGTC.

With regard to this clonotype: One junction end does not reproduce the germline sequence, and a read error may be involved. This chain links TRBV6-6 with TRBJ2-1; weak D call: TRBD1 (5 bases). The CDR3 runs 11 residues. Germline CDR1 is MNHNY and CDR2 is SVGAGI (reference sequence). The CDR3, as DNA: TGTGCCTGCAGTCAGGGCAATGAGCAGTTCTTC. Translating gives CACSQGNEQFF.

The J gene is TRBJ2-7, the V gene TRBV6-1; D is ambiguous. The CDR3 spans 13 residues. V was pared by 3 bases and J by 0 bases, with 6 bases between. In germline, CDR1 is MNHNS, CDR2 SASEGT. The CDR3 region is CASSDKTSYEQYV. For the CDR3, the DNA is TGTGCCAGCAGTGATAAGACCTCCTACGAGCAGTACGTC.

V and J are TRBV2 and TRBJ2-1; 12 bases line up with TRBD2. The germline CDR1 and CDR2 sequences are SNHLY and FYNNEI. The CDR3 totals 18 residues. V dropped 3 bases and J dropped 0; count of bases not matched to a gene: 6. The CDR3 protein is CASSDLAGGGGSYNEQFF. The CDR3 bases are TGTGCCAGCAGTGACCTAGCGGGGGGGGGGGGCTCCTACAATGAGCAGTTCTTC.

This clonotype was observed at least ten times. This sequence joins TRBV7-9 and TRBJ2-3; 8 nucleotides match TRBD2. CDR1 and CDR2 from the germline V gene are SEHNR and FQNEAQ (reference sequence). The V gene end was trimmed by 7 bases and the J gene end by 5 bases; junction bases not matched to a gene: 11. The CDR3 is 15 amino acids. The CDR3 protein is CASTPLRGGKDTQYF. The DNA for the CDR3 is TGTGCCAGCACCCCCCTACGCGGGGGGAAAGATACGCAGTATTTT.

This clonotype has only a few counts. The chain uses TRBV20-1 and TRBJ2-1; D call uncertain. Germline-derived CDR1 and CDR2 are DFQATT and SNEGSKA (reference sequence). V was pared by 5 bases and J by 5 bases, with 10 bases between. CDR3 length: 12 amino acids. DNA for the CDR3: TGCAGTGCTCTCCGGGCCCACAATGAGCAGTTCTTC. Residues: CSALRAHNEQFF.

Note on this clonotype: Mismatch with germline at one junction end may stem from a read error. The chain carries TRBV12-3 or TRBV12-4 and TRBJ2-3; no clear D. The CDR3 loop spans 14 amino acids. As DNA, the CDR3 is TGTGCCTGCAGTTACCGCTCTAGCACAGATACGCAGTATTTT. The encoded protein is CACSYRSSTDTQYF.

This clonotype has ten or more counts. The chain combines TRBV7-2 with TRBJ2-5, with D maybe TRBD2 (5 bases). The CDR3 covers 15 residues. The V end lost 2 bases, the J end lost 6 bases, and 16 bases lay between the germline ends. The germline V gene encodes CDR1 SGHTA and CDR2 FQGNSA. The CDR3 loop is CASSLLVATLKTQYF. The CDR3 DNA reads TGTGCCAGCAGCTTATTGGTAGCGACATTAAAGACCCAGTACTTC.

This clonotype was seen a few times. The chain employs TRBV5-6 and TRBJ2-7, with 11 positions matching TRBD2. Trimming cost V 6 bases and J 4 bases; bases outside gene matches: 9. Per germline, CDR1 SGHDT and CDR2 YYEEEE. This CDR3 is 15 amino acids long. In DNA, the CDR3 is TGTGCCAGCAACGCCGGTCTAGCGGGGGGATACGAGCAGTACTTC. It codes for CASNAGLAGGYEQYF. Complete variable domain (other parts from reference TRBV5-6 and TRBJ2-7): DAGVTQSPTHLIKTRGQQVTLRCSPKSGHDTVSWYQQALGQGPQFIFQYYEEEERQRGNFPDRFSGHQFPNYSSELNVNALLLGDSALYLCASNAGLAGGYEQYFGPGTRLTVT.

CDR3 coding DNA: TGCGCCAGCAGCCAGGCGGGGGGAGACGAGCAGTACTTC. Its translation is CASSQAGGDEQYF. The V gene is TRBV4-1, the J gene TRBJ2-7; 8 bases map to TRBD2. The V gene end was trimmed by 3 bases and the J gene end by 5 bases; junction bases not matched to a gene: 3. Germline V gives CDR1 MGHRA, CDR2 YSYEKL. This CDR3 is built from 13 residues.